These 24 T cell receptor beta chains share one sample of origin, sequenced in a study of blood T cell repertoires in COVID-19. Generated by immunoSEQ multiplex PCR, the TCRdb table keeps only in-frame clones and is missing some. The table includes roughly 130,000 clones, 70% to 85% detected once. Sequenced sample: peripheral blood. The receptors originated from a woman in her seventies with acute or convalescent COVID-19.

This rearrangement joins TRBV5-4 to TRBJ1-1; D possibly corresponds to TRBD1 (6 bases). The CDR3 loop spans 13 amino acids. Trimming removed 5 bases at V and 1 base at J, with 9 bases between. Germline CDR1 reads SGHNT; CDR2 reads YYREEE (reference sequence). CDR3 DNA sequence: TGTGCCAGCAGTACAGGGCGGAACACTGAAGCTTTCTTT. This gives the protein CASSTGRNTEAFF. Combining the CDR3 with reference TRBV5-4 and TRBJ1-1 gives the whole variable domain ETGVTQSPTHLIKTRGQQVTLRCSSQSGHNTVSWYQQALGQGPQFIFQYYREEENGRGNFPPRFSGLQFPNYSSELNVNALELDDSALYLCASSTGRNTEAFFGQGTRLTVV.

The chain is built from TRBV6-2 or TRBV6-3 and TRBJ1-5, with 8 bases fitting TRBD1. There are 17 residues in the CDR3. The germline V gene encodes CDR1 MNHEY and CDR2 SVGEGT. J gave up 2 bases and V 8 bases, and 14 bases lay outside the gene matches. CDR3 residues: CASGRDRSIFGNQPQHF. The CDR3 DNA reads as TGTGCCAGCGGCCGGGACAGGTCAATATTTGGCAATCAGCCCCAGCATTTT.

The CDR3 DNA reads as TGTGCCTGGAAAAAGGGCTCAGGGCACTATGGCTACACCTTC. Residues: CAWKKGSGHYGYTF. V is TRBV30 and J is TRBJ1-2; tentatively, D is TRBD1 (5 bases). Trimming shortened V by 4 bases and J by 3 bases, and 15 bases separated the two germline ends. The CDR3 is 14 amino acids. Germline CDR1 reads GTSNPN; CDR2 reads SVGIG (reference sequence).

V is TRBV19 and J is TRBJ1-4; 7 nucleotides align to TRBD1. Germline assignment: CDR1 LNHDA and CDR2 SQIVND (reference sequence). This CDR3 is built from 14 residues. V trimming: 10 bases; J trimming: 4 bases; junction bases outside the gene matches: 9. In DNA form, the CDR3 reads TGTGCCACGAAGGGGGCAAGAGTTAATGAAAAACTGTTTTTT. Translated, it gives CATKGARVNEKLFF.

This clone has a handful of counts. Different DNA sequences within this sample yield the same CDR3. The chain couples TRBV5-1 to TRBJ1-6; 7 bases align to TRBD1. The CDR3 covers 16 residues. The germline CDR1 and CDR2 sequences are SGHRS and YFSETQ. Unmatched junction bases numbered 10, after V lost 0 bases and J lost 10 bases. The CDR3, as DNA: TGCGCCAGCAGCTTGGGGGGTCTCCAGGGGGAATCACCCCTCCACTTT. This sequence encodes CASSLGGLQGESPLHF.

The V gene is TRBV7-8, the J gene TRBJ1-5, with D unclear. CDR1 SGHVS and CDR2 FQNEAQ come from the germline V gene. The CDR3 totals 17 residues. V lost 2 bases to trimming and J lost 1 base, with 15 bases between them. The CDR3 DNA reads TGTGCCAGCAGCTTAATCGGGGAAAGTAGAAGCAATCAGCCCCAGCATTTT. Protein sequence: CASSLIGESRSNQPQHF.

The J gene is TRBJ1-2, the V gene TRBV10-3; D gene uncertain. The CDR3 is 13 amino acids. V lost 3 bases and J lost 0, with 5 bases in between. Germline CDR1 and CDR2: ENHRY and SYGVKD. CDR3 residues: CAISELANYGYTF. In nucleotides, the CDR3 is TGTGCCATCAGTGAATTAGCTAACTATGGCTACACCTTC.

This clone turned up a few times. The V and J genes are TRBV25-1 and TRBJ2-1, with 8 bases aligning to TRBD2. V lost 3 bases, J lost 4 bases, and 2 bases stayed unmatched. The CDR3 runs to 14 residues. Germline values: CDR1 MGHDK, CDR2 SYGVNS. The CDR3 loop is CASSEGLEYNEQFF. In DNA form, the CDR3 reads TGTGCCAGCAGTGAGGGACTAGAGTACAATGAGCAGTTCTTC.

This chain links TRBV5-4 with TRBJ1-5; maybe TRBD1 (5 bases). The CDR3 extends over 14 amino acids. Germline loops: CDR1 SGHNT, CDR2 YYREEE (reference sequence). The V end was cut by 3 bases, the J end by 3 bases, with 10 bases between. CDR3 in amino acids: CASSSDRNNQPQHF. DNA for the CDR3: TGTGCCAGCAGCTCCGACAGAAACAATCAGCCCCAGCATTTT.

The rearrangement joins TRBV11-2 to TRBJ2-3; D is unresolved. V was pared by 3 bases and J by 0 bases, with 10 bases between. This CDR3 is 15 amino acids long. CDR1 is SGHAT and CDR2 is FQNNGV in the germline V gene. This chain's CDR3 is CASSLSQASTDTQYF. The CDR3 coding sequence is TGTGCCAGCAGCTTGAGTCAGGCAAGCACAGATACGCAGTATTTT.

This rearrangement joins TRBV27 to TRBJ1-1; D not resolved. V shed 8 bases and J shed 1 base, with 14 bases lying between them. The germline gives CDR1 MNHEY, CDR2 SMNVEV (reference sequence). The CDR3 sequence is 14 residues long. CDR3 nucleotides: TGTGCCAGCCCTGGGAGTCGACAGAACACTGAAGCTTTCTTT. Its translation: CASPGSRQNTEAFF.

This clone was detected only a few times. This chain joins TRBV18 and TRBJ1-5, with no clear D. The germline V gene encodes CDR1 KGHSH and CDR2 LQKENI. Deletions cut 3 bases from V and 6 bases from J, with 12 bases between. The CDR3 has 14 residues. This chain's CDR3 is CASSPETVAQPQHF. CDR3 DNA: TGTGCCAGCTCACCCGAAACAGTTGCTCAGCCCCAGCATTTT.

This clone was detected a few times. The same CDR3 also results from other DNA sequences found in this sample. The chain uses TRBV5-4 and TRBJ2-1; D remains unclear. This CDR3 comprises 13 residues. The V gene lost 4 bases and the J gene lost 9 bases, with 14 bases spanning the gap. Germline CDR1 reads SGHNT; CDR2 reads YYREEE (reference sequence). DNA for the CDR3: TGTGCCAGCAGCCCCGCTTCTATGAGTGAGCAGTTCTTC. Translated: CASSPASMSEQFF.

V usage is TRBV21-1 and J usage is TRBJ1-5; the table's D call of TRBD1 was not tested on the DNA. TRBV21-1 is a pseudogene. This CDR3 comprises 14 residues. The CDR3 is CASSQGGSNQPQHF. CDR3 bases: TGTGCCAGCAGTCAGGGGGGAAGCAATCAGCCCCAGCATTTT.

The chain combines TRBV10-3 with TRBJ2-5; D gene unclear. The CDR3 has 13 amino acids. V shed 4 bases and J shed 0 bases, with 6 bases lying between them. The germline CDR1 and CDR2 sequences are ENHRY and SYGVKD. The CDR3 DNA reads TGTGCCATCAGTGCCGGTAACCAAGAGACCCAGTACTTC. It yields the protein CAISAGNQETQYF.

J is TRBJ1-4 and V is TRBV7-6; D might be TRBD1 (6 bases). CDR3 size: 17 residues. V was clipped by 5 bases and J by 1 base, with 17 bases between them. Germline CDR1 reads SGHVS; CDR2 reads FNYEAQ. The CDR3 coding sequence is TGTGCCAGCAGCCCGGGACACCTACTCAAAACTAATGAAAAACTGTTTTTT. Translating it yields CASSPGHLLKTNEKLFF.

The CDR3 reads CSVRDNYGYTF. The CDR3 coding sequence is TGCAGCGTCAGGGATAACTATGGCTACACCTTC. V usage is TRBV29-1 and J usage is TRBJ1-2; D is perhaps TRBD1 (5 bases). Germline CDR1 is SQVTM and CDR2 is ANQGSEA. CDR3 length: 11 residues. With 6 bases removed from V and 1 base from J, the gap between germline ends came to 6 bases.

V gene TRBV5-5 combines with J gene TRBJ2-2; D is uncertain. The germline V gene encodes CDR1 SGHKS and CDR2 YYEKEE (reference sequence). The CDR3 is 17 amino acids. V lost 4 bases, J lost 0 bases, and 16 bases lay in between. The CDR3 DNA sequence: TGTGCCAGCAGCCCAGATTTAGGCAGGACGAACACCGGGGAGCTGTTTTTT. It codes for CASSPDLGRTNTGELFF.

In nucleotides, the CDR3 is TGTGCCAGCAGCCTAGAAGCTGACAGCTATGGCTACACCTTC. Amino acid sequence: CASSLEADSYGYTF. The gene calls are TRBV7-9 and TRBJ1-2; maybe TRBD1 (5 bases). The CDR3 consists of 14 residues. The V and J ends lost 5 bases and 4 bases respectively, with 14 bases between them. The germline gives CDR1 SEHNR, CDR2 FQNEAQ (reference sequence).

The V call is TRBV6-2 or TRBV6-3, the J call TRBJ2-5; D is possibly TRBD1 (6 bases). V gave up 2 bases and J gave up 4 bases, with 11 bases separating them. Germline assignment: CDR1 MNHEY and CDR2 SVGEGT. This CDR3 spans 14 amino acids. CDR3 coding DNA: TGTGCCAGCAGTTACGCAGGGGCCGGAGAGACCCAGTACTTC. Amino acids: CASSYAGAGETQYF.

V usage is TRBV7-2 and J usage is TRBJ1-2; 7 bases align to TRBD1. The CDR3 runs 15 residues. V was clipped by 5 bases and J by 4 bases; unmatched bases: 10. Per the germline V gene, CDR1 is SGHTA and CDR2 is FQGNSA. CDR3 nucleotides: TGTGCCAGCAGCCACCGGGACAGATTCCCCTATGGCTACACCTTC. Its translation: CASSHRDRFPYGYTF.

V is TRBV9 and J is TRBJ1-5; TRBD1 might be the D (5 bases). Germline values: CDR1 SGDLS, CDR2 YYNGEE. The CDR3 sequence is 13 residues long. The V and J ends lost 4 bases and 9 bases respectively, with 14 bases between them. Here the CDR3 DNA reads TGTGCCAGCAGCCTAAGGGGTGAAGGGCCCCAGCATTTT. Its protein product is CASSLRGEGPQHF.

The chain uses TRBV29-1 and TRBJ1-1; D gene ambiguous. This CDR3 spans 11 amino acids. Per the germline V gene, CDR1 is SQVTM and CDR2 is ANQGSEA. The CDR3, as DNA: TGCAGGGCGGGCCGGGTGTCTGAAGCTTTCTTT. The encoded protein is CRAGRVSEAFF.

The chain has TRBV24-1 and TRBJ2-5, with 9 bases fitting TRBD1. Trimming removed 1 base from V and 4 bases from J; junction bases left unmatched: 6. This CDR3 region has 16 residues. The V gene's germline CDR1 is KGHDR and CDR2 SFDVKD. The CDR3 reads CATSDFAGQGAETQYF. CDR3 DNA: TGTGCCACCAGTGATTTTGCGGGACAGGGAGCAGAGACCCAGTACTTC.